This T cell receptor beta chain was sequenced in a study of blood T cell repertoires in COVID-19. Study context: Samples representing acute and convalescent COVID-19 were sourced from the United States, Italy and Spain. The cDNA or gDNA used as material had been derived from T cells, B-cell-depleted T cells, or PBMCs.

V was pared by 1 base and J by 0 bases, with 1 base of the junction left unmatched. This CDR3 has 16 residues. Germline values: CDR1 KGHSH, CDR2 LQKENI. Original handling: Reference gene primer amplification yielded estimated nucleated cell counts. The repertoire was sequenced with immunoSEQ multiplex PCR; TCRdb's copy has only in-frame clones and lacks some. V and J calls and clone size are those listed in that table; D and trimming were worked out from the DNA. Found here are fewer than 80,000 clones, 88% of them singletons; the top ten hold roughly a fifth. V is TRBV18 and J is TRBJ2-7; the match to TRBD2 covers 12 bases. This clonotype originated in a human donor in a cohort sampled during active COVID-19. Sequenced: peripheral blood. DNA of the CDR3: TGTGCCAGCTCACCACAGACTAGCGGGAGCTCCTACGAGCAGTACTTC. Its translation is CASSPQTSGSSYEQYF.